The T cell receptor beta chain described here comes from a study of memory CD4+ T cells and cytomegalovirus serostatus. The sort gate was single viable CD3+CD4+CD8-CD45RO+ cells for memory CD4+ T cells. The protocol was immunoSEQ multiplex PCR, while the TCRdb copy is restricted to in-frame clones and leaves out a portion. This sample has under 45,000 clones, with 76% found just once. This CDR3 region has 14 residues. Germline assignment: CDR1 KGHSH and CDR2 LQKENI. Unmatched junction bases numbered 7, after V lost 5 bases and J lost 3 bases. This clonotype was sampled from an adult in good health and CMV-seronegative. The specimen was memory CD4+ T cells from blood. The chain carries TRBV18 and TRBJ2-7; 7 positions match TRBD1. CDR3 coding DNA: TGTGCCAGCTCATCTAGCTGGGACAGCTACGAGCAGTACTTC. The encoded protein is CASSSSWDSYEQYF. The full variable domain, its missing parts supplied by reference TRBV18 and TRBJ2-7, is NAGVMQNPRHLVRRRGQEARLRCSPMKGHSHVYWYRQLPEEGLKFMVYLQKENIIDESGMPKERFSAEFPKEGPSILRIQQVVRGDSAAYFCASSSSWDSYEQYFGPGTRLTVT.